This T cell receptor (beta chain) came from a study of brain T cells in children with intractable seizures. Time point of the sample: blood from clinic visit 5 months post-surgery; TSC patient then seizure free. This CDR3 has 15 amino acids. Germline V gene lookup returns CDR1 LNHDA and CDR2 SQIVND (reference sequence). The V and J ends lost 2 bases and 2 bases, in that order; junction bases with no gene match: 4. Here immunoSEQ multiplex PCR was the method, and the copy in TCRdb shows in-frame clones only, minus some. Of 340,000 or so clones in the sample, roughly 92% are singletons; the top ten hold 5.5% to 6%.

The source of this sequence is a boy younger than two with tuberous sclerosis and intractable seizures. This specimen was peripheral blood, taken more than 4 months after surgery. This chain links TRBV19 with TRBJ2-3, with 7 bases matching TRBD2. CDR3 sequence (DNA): TGTGCCAGTAGTATAACCGGGGGGACCACAGATACGCAGTATTTT. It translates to CASSITGGTTDTQYF.